This T cell receptor (beta chain) was profiled in a study of cytomegalovirus exposure and HLA in healthy donors. Findings of the study overall: A list of 164 TCR beta chains associated with cytomegalovirus was given. Specificity of a few CMV-associated chains for CMV antigens was verified in vitro. In the roughly 120 validation repertoires, a later analysis found that first-cohort TCR clusters tended to co-occur.

The germline CDR1 and CDR2 sequences are MNHEY and SVGAGI. Trimming took 6 bases from V and 4 from J, leaving 13 bases between them. CDR3 size: 14 residues. This clone appeared a few times. The antigen is unknown. The study drew the donors from its approximately 120-subject validation cohort, separate from the approximately 690-subject first cohort. Generated by immunoSEQ multiplex PCR, the TCRdb table keeps only in-frame clones and is missing some. The sample comprises about 360,000 clones, about nine tenths of which are singletons, and 0.65% to 0.95% rests with the top ten. The sequenced sample was PBMCs. The TCR was taken from a woman aged 18-29 years in good health and CMV-seronegative. The rearrangement joins TRBV6-5 to TRBJ1-5; D gene uncertain. CDR3 amino acids: CASSGGRRNQPQHF. The CDR3, as DNA: TGTGCCAGCAGCGGAGGGCGGAGAAATCAGCCCCAGCATTTT.